The present entry profiles one T cell receptor (beta chain) with its context. The V segment lost 7 bases and the J segment 6 bases; nucleotides outside the gene matches: 14. The CDR3 contains 15 residues. Per the germline V gene, CDR1 is SGHRS and CDR2 is YFSETQ. The data stem from a study of blood T cell repertoires in COVID-19. Across the whole study: Whether acute or convalescent, the COVID-19 samples came from the United States, Italy and Spain. In each case, the material was cDNA or gDNA derived from T cells, B-cell-depleted T cells, or PBMCs.

Per the original data handling: It was from reference gene primer amplification that nucleated cell counts were estimated. Measured with immunoSEQ multiplex PCR; TCRdb has only the in-frame clones, and not every one. V and J calls and clone size follow that table, whereas D and trimming were derived from the DNA. The sample consists of over 150,000 clones, 88% of them appearing once. Sequenced: peripheral blood. The sequence was collected from a man aged 45-65 years who had recovered from COVID-19. The chain has TRBV5-1 and TRBJ2-5, with 8 bases matching TRBD2. Written as DNA, the CDR3 is TGCGCCAGCCAAGAAGACGGGGGGGTCCTTAAGACCCAGTACTTC. Protein product: CASQEDGGVLKTQYF.